This entry describes one T cell receptor beta chain. These data are taken from a study of blood T cell repertoires in COVID-19. The V and J ends lost 3 bases and 4 bases respectively, with 15 bases between them. Looked up from germline, CDR1 is SGHAT and CDR2 is FQNNGV. The CDR3 totals 15 residues. The table came from immunoSEQ multiplex PCR; TCRdb's copy has only in-frame clones and leaves some out. The sample records fewer than 200,000 clones, around 83% being singletons. J is TRBJ1-2 and V is TRBV11-2, with D possibly matching TRBD1 (6 bases). This receptor was identified in a woman aged 40 to 55 in a cohort exposed to, infected with or recovered from COVID-19 (not recorded which). The sample consisted of PBMCs or T cells enriched from blood (not recorded which). The CDR3 nucleotides read TGTGCCAGCAGCTTGGGGGGGCTCCTAGGCTATGGCTACACCTTC. Its translation is CASSLGGLLGYGYTF.